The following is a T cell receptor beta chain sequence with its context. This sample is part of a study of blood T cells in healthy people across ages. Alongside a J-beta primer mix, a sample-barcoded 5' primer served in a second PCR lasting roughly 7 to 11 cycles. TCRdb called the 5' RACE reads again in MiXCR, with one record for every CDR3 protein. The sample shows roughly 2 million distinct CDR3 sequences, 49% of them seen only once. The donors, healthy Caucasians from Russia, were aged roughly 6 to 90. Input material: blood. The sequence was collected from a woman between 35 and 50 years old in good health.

The CDR3 region is CSVEDLGGRDEQFF. CDR3 coding DNA: TGCAGCGTTGAAGATCTTGGAGGACGGGATGAGCAGTTCTTC. The V call is TRBV29-1, the J call TRBJ2-1, with a weak D call TRBD2 (5 bases). The CDR3 sequence is 14 residues long. Germline CDR1 is SQVTM and CDR2 is ANQGSEA. V gave up 0 bases and J gave up 8 bases, with 14 bases separating them.